This T cell receptor (beta chain) came from a study of cytomegalovirus exposure and HLA in healthy donors. A multiplex PCR was run with 60 Vbeta primers and 13 Jbeta primers. Method: immunoSEQ multiplex PCR; TCRdb's copy keeps in-frame clones and lacks some. The sample has 55,000 to 80,000 clones; roughly 74% are singletons. Trimming cost V 6 bases and J 0 bases, with 17 bases left between them. The CDR3 is 16 amino acids. CDR1 and CDR2 from the germline V gene are SNHLY and FYNNEI. The gene calls are TRBV2 and TRBJ1-2, with D perhaps matching TRBD1 (5 bases). The sequence came from a woman in her 30s in good health and CMV-seropositive. Sequencing used PBMCs. The CDR3 reads CASSPDWGRSNYGYTF. The CDR3 region has the DNA TGTGCCAGCAGCCCTGATTGGGGGAGGTCTAACTATGGCTACACCTTC.